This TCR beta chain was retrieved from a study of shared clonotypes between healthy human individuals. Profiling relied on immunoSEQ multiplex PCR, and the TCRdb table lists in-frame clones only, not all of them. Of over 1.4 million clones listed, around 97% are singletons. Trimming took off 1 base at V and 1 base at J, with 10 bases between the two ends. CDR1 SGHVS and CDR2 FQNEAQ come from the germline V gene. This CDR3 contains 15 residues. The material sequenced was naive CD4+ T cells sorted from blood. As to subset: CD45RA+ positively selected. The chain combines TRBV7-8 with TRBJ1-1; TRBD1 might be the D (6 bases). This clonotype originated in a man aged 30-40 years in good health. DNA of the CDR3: TGTGCCAGCAGCTTAGGCTGGGGGCAGAACACTGAAGCTTTCTTT. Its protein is CASSLGWGQNTEAFF.